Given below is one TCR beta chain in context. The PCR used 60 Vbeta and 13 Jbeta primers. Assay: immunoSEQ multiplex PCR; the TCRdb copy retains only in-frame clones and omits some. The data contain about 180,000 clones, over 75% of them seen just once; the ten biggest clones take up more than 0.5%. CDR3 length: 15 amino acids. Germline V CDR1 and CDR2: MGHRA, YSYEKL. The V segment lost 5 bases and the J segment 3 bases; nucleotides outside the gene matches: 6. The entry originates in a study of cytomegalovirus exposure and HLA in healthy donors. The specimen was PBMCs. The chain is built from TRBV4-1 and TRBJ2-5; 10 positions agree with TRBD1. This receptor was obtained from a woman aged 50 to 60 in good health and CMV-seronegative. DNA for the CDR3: TGCGCCAGCAGCGTAGGACAGGGGGTAAAAGAGACCCAGTACTTC. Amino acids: CASSVGQGVKETQYF.